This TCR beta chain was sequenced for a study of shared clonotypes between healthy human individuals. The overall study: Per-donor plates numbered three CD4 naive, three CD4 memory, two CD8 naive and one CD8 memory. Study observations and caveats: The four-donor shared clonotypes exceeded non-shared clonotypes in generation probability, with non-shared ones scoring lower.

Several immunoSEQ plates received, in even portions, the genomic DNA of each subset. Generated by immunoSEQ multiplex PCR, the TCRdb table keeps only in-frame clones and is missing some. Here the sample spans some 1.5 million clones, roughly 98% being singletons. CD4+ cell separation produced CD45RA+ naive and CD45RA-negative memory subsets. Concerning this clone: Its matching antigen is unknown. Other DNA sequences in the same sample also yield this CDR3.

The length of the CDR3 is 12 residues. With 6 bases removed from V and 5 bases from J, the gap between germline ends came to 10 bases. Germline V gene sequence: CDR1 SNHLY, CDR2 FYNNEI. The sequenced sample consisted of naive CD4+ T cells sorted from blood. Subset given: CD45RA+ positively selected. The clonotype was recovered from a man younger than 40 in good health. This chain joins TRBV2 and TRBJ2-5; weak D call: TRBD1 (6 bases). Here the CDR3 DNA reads TGTGCCAGCAGCGCAGGGGTTGAGACCCAGTACTTC. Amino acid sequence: CASSAGVETQYF.